These 16 T cell receptor beta chains were sequenced from one sample in a study of blood T cell repertoires in COVID-19. Only in-frame clones appear in the TCRdb table, and some are missing; sequencing was by immunoSEQ multiplex PCR. Among 120,000 or so clones listed, 90% were seen once. The sample was peripheral blood. These receptor sequences come from a man between 60 and 75 years old with COVID-19, enrolled during active disease.

V gene TRBV6-1 combines with J gene TRBJ2-7; 12 bases match TRBD2. Germline V gene sequence: CDR1 MNHNS, CDR2 SASEGT. V dropped 4 bases and J dropped 7; count of bases not matched to a gene: 14. The CDR3 length is 17 residues. CDR3 bases: TGTGCCAGCAGTGCCCCCCTGGGGCTAGCGGGAGGGAGAGAGCAGTACTTC. Translating it yields CASSAPLGLAGGREQYF.

The CDR3 protein is CASSDPSGTDIGIEKLFF. The CDR3 region has the DNA TGTGCCAGCAGCGACCCCTCCGGGACAGATATCGGAATTGAAAAACTGTTTTTT. The V gene is TRBV27, the J gene TRBJ1-4; 7 bases align to TRBD1. The V and J ends lost 6 bases and 7 bases, in that order; junction bases with no gene match: 20. CDR3 length equals 18 residues. The germline gives CDR1 MNHEY, CDR2 SMNVEV (reference sequence). Filled out from reference TRBV27 and TRBJ1-4, the complete variable domain reads EAQVTQNPRYLITVTGKKLTVTCSQNMNHEYMSWYRQDPGLGLRQIYYSMNVEVTDKGDVPEGYKVSRKEKRNFPLILESPSPNQTSLYFCASSDPSGTDIGIEKLFFGSGTQLSVL.

This clone has ten or more counts. The chain uses TRBV18 and TRBJ2-5; 14 positions agree with TRBD2. V shed 6 bases, J shed 2 bases, and the junction held 5 bases outside the gene matches. Per germline, CDR1 KGHSH and CDR2 LQKENI. The CDR3 is 16 amino acids. CDR3 in DNA: TGTGCCAGCTCCTGGACTAGCGGGAGGTCACAAGAGACCCAGTACTTC. Its protein is CASSWTSGRSQETQYF.

V usage is TRBV4-1 and J usage is TRBJ1-1; D is uncertain. The V gene lost 1 base and the J gene lost 2 bases, with 11 bases spanning the gap. Germline-derived CDR1 and CDR2 are MGHRA and YSYEKL. This CDR3 has 15 residues. The CDR3, as DNA: TGCGCCAGCAGCCAAGCGGGATACCCAAACACTGAAGCTTTCTTT. Translation: CASSQAGYPNTEAFF.

The genes are TRBV28 and TRBJ2-6; weak D call: TRBD2 (5 bases). CDR3 length: 17 residues. Germline V gene sequence: CDR1 MDHEN, CDR2 SYDVKM. V shed 6 bases and J shed 1 base, with 16 bases lying between them. CDR3 region: CASRRVFEVSGANVLTF. The CDR3 DNA sequence: TGTGCCAGCAGGAGGGTGTTCGAGGTGTCTGGGGCCAACGTCCTGACTTTC.

The rearrangement uses TRBV7-2 and TRBJ1-3; perhaps TRBD1 as D (6 bases). V lost 3 bases and J 4 bases, leaving 16 bases between the germline ends. Germline V CDR1 and CDR2: SGHTA, FQGNSA. This CDR3 is built from 16 residues. CDR3 bases: TGTGCCAGCAGCTTGGGGGGGCTTGGTTCCGGAAACACCATATATTTT. Translating gives CASSLGGLGSGNTIYF. Filled out from reference TRBV7-2 and TRBJ1-3, the complete variable domain reads GAGVSQSPSNKVTEKGKDVELRCDPISGHTALYWYRQSLGQGLEFLIYFQGNSAPDKSGLPSDRFSAERTGGSVSTLTIQRTQQEDSAVYLCASSLGGLGSGNTIYFGEGSWLTVV.

The chain combines TRBV5-5 with TRBJ1-1; D unresolved. The CDR3 loop spans 16 amino acids. Germline CDR1 SGHKS, CDR2 YYEKEE (reference sequence). Between the trimmed V and J ends, which lost 4 bases and 1 base, there was a span of 17 bases. The CDR3 reads CASSATSGTKNTEAFF. The CDR3 bases are TGTGCCAGCAGCGCAACCTCGGGAACTAAGAACACTGAAGCTTTCTTT.

The rearrangement uses TRBV27 and TRBJ2-7; maybe TRBD2 (5 bases). V dropped 7 bases and J dropped 2 bases, with 15 bases sitting between them. The CDR3 is 14 amino acids. The germline V gene encodes CDR1 MNHEY and CDR2 SMNVEV (reference sequence). CDR3 coding DNA: TGTGCCAGCACCTCTCGCGGGTCCCCCTACGAGCAGTACTTC. It is translated as CASTSRGSPYEQYF.

This clone occurred once. The chain joins TRBV5-8 to TRBJ2-5; 10 nucleotides agree with TRBD2. The CDR3 contains 17 residues. Germline V gives CDR1 SGHTS, CDR2 YDEGEE. V trimming: 5 bases; J trimming: 4 bases; junction bases outside the gene matches: 14. DNA for the CDR3: TGTGCCAGCAGTCCGACCTCAGCGGGAGGGCCTGGAGAGACCCAGTACTTC. Translating gives CASSPTSAGGPGETQYF.

The chain is built from TRBV9 and TRBJ1-2; D gene uncertain. CDR3 length equals 12 residues. Looked up from germline, CDR1 is SGDLS and CDR2 is YYNGEE. Trimming shortened V by 0 bases and J by 5 bases, and 5 bases separated the two germline ends. The CDR3 DNA is TGTGCCAGCAGCGTAGTGAGATATGGCTACACCTTC. Translated, it gives CASSVVRYGYTF.

The chain links TRBV19 to TRBJ2-6; the match to TRBD1 covers 9 bases. Germline V CDR1 and CDR2: LNHDA, SQIVND (reference sequence). Trimming at V came to 3 bases and at J to 0 bases, leaving 3 bases not matched to a gene. The CDR3 loop spans 17 amino acids. The CDR3 here is CASSIGTGTSGANVLTF. CDR3 sequence (DNA): TGTGCCAGTAGTATCGGGACAGGGACCTCTGGGGCCAACGTCCTGACTTTC.

V and J are TRBV2 and TRBJ2-5; D is perhaps TRBD1 (6 bases). Trimming took 1 base from V and 1 from J, leaving 10 bases between them. The germline CDR1 and CDR2 sequences are SNHLY and FYNNEI. The CDR3 contains 15 residues. The CDR3 DNA is TGTGCCAGCAGTGAAGGGGGGCAGGGCCAAGAGACCCAGTACTTC. Its translation is CASSEGGQGQETQYF. Together with reference TRBV2 and TRBJ2-5, the CDR3 gives the full variable domain: EPEVTQTPSHQVTQMGQEVILRCVPISNHLYFYWYRQILGQKVEFLVSFYNNEISEKSEIFDDQFSVERPDGSNFTLKIRSTKLEDSAMYFCASSEGGQGQETQYFGPGTRLLVL.

The CDR3 loop reads CASNYGTGDTDTQYF. The CDR3 DNA is TGTGCCAGTAATTACGGGACGGGAGACACAGATACGCAGTATTTT. The V and J genes are TRBV19 and TRBJ2-3, with D tentatively TRBD2 (6 bases). Germline CDR1 and CDR2: LNHDA and SQIVND (reference sequence). The V end lost 7 bases, the J end lost 2 bases, and 16 bases lay between the germline ends. The CDR3 has 15 residues. Complete variable domain (other parts from reference TRBV19 and TRBJ2-3): DGGITQSPKYLFRKEGQNVTLSCEQNLNHDAMYWYRQDPGQGLRLIYYSQIVNDFQKGDIAEGYSVSREKKESFPLTVTSAQKNPTAFYLCASNYGTGDTDTQYFGPGTRLTVL.

CDR3 loop: CATSRDGESGRVGGELFF. The CDR3 DNA follows: TGTGCCACCAGCAGAGATGGAGAAAGCGGGAGGGTCGGCGGGGAGCTGTTTTTT. The rearrangement uses TRBV15 and TRBJ2-2; TRBD2 matches at 10 bases. V shed 0 bases, J shed 7 bases, and the junction held 11 bases outside the gene matches. Germline CDR1 is LNHNV and CDR2 is YYDKDF (reference sequence). This CDR3 comprises 18 residues. The full variable domain, completed using reference TRBV15 and TRBJ2-2, is DAMVIQNPRYQVTQFGKPVTLSCSQTLNHNVMYWYQQKSSQAPKLLFHYYDKDFNNEADTPDNFQSRRPNTSFCFLDIRSPGLGDTAMYLCATSRDGESGRVGGELFFGEGSRLTVL.

V gene TRBV18 combines with J gene TRBJ1-5, with D hard to call. CDR3 length equals 13 residues. The V gene's germline CDR1 is KGHSH and CDR2 LQKENI. The V end was cut by 2 bases, the J end by 7 bases, with 9 bases between. The CDR3 DNA reads as TGTGCCAGCTCACCAGGGTCGAGGCAGCCCCAGCATTTT. Translated: CASSPGSRQPQHF.

V is TRBV12-5 and J is TRBJ2-7; 7 positions agree with TRBD1. Germline V gives CDR1 LGHNT, CDR2 FRNRAP. This CDR3 is built from 12 residues. The junction had 5 bases not matched to a gene; V was cut back by 8 bases and J by 4 bases. For the CDR3, the DNA is TGTGCTAGTAGAGGGGGCAGATACGAGCAGTACTTC. Its translation is CASRGGRYEQYF.